The clone carrying this TCR beta chain was seen a handful of times. What it recognizes is unknown. An Oncomine TCR Beta short-read assay was used to sequence the DNA from cultured CD4+ T cells. Using its own MiXCR run on the PCR reads, TCRdb lists one record per CDR3 protein. The repertoire has roughly 17,000 distinct CDR3 sequences, roughly 80% of them found once; the top ten carry 8.5% to 10%. V gave up 1 base and J gave up 0 bases, with 8 bases separating them. CDR1 is LGHNA and CDR2 is YNFKEQ in the germline V gene. The CDR3 contains 15 residues. This sample's treatment: 10-day PBMC culture with coronavirus spike peptide pools or control peptides (ViraFEST assay). Isolation of CD4+ T cells by negative selection took place after more than 9 days of culture. The data are from a study of vaccination and CD4 T cells after COVID-19. Study results and caveats: In convalescent patients, a median roughly 90% of post-vaccine SARS-CoV-2-reactive clones appeared only after vaccination.

The V gene is TRBV4-2, the J gene TRBJ2-3; D is unclear. This sequence was found in a human donor who received a COVID-19 vaccine. Here the sequenced sample was CD4+ T cells from blood, cultured in vitro, taken after SARS-CoV-2 vaccination. CDR3 protein: CASSQGLSSTDTQYF. The CDR3 region has the DNA TGTGCCAGCAGCCAAGGGCTATCGAGCACAGATACGCAGTATTTT.